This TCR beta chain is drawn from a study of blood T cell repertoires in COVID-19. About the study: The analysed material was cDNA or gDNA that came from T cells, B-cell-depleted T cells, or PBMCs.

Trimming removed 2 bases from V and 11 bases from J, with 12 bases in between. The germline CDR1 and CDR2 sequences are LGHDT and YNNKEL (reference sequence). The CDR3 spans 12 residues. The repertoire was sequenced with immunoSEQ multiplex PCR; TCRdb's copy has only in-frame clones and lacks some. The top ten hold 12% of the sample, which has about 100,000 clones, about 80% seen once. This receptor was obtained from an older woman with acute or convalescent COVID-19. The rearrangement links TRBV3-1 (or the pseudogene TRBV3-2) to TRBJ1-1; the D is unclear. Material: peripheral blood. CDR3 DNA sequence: TGTGCCAGCAGCCAACTGCCCGGAGCGGCTTTCTTT. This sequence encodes CASSQLPGAAFF.